The 19 T cell receptor beta chains below come from one sample, sequenced in a study of blood T cell repertoires in COVID-19. TCRdb's table, derived via immunoSEQ multiplex PCR, lists solely in-frame clones and lacks some. The sample consists of under 150,000 clones, 84% of them appearing once. Sequencing used PBMCs or T cells enriched from blood (not recorded which). Every receptor here comes from a woman aged 50 to 60 who had been exposed to COVID-19.

J is TRBJ2-1 and V is TRBV19, with D uncertain. The length of the CDR3 is 15 residues. V was cut by 1 base and J by 10 bases, with 17 bases left in between. In germline, CDR1 is LNHDA, CDR2 SQIVND (reference sequence). This CDR3 is CASSIGHLVSPEQFF. CDR3 DNA: TGTGCCAGTAGTATAGGGCATCTAGTGTCTCCCGAGCAGTTCTTC. Complete variable domain (other parts from reference TRBV19 and TRBJ2-1): DGGITQSPKYLFRKEGQNVTLSCEQNLNHDAMYWYRQDPGQGLRLIYYSQIVNDFQKGDIAEGYSVSREKKESFPLTVTSAQKNPTAFYLCASSIGHLVSPEQFFGPGTRLTVL.

This chain links TRBV2 with TRBJ2-3; D is perhaps TRBD2 (5 bases). V was pared by 7 bases and J by 6 bases, with 23 bases between. The CDR3 totals 16 residues. CDR1 and CDR2 (germline): SNHLY, FYNNEI. CDR3 in amino acids: CASKRGSGLVWDTQYF. The CDR3 nucleotides are TGTGCCAGCAAACGAGGGTCGGGCCTGGTCTGGGATACGCAGTATTTT.

Only a few counts were recorded for this clone. This rearrangement joins TRBV27 to TRBJ2-1; tentatively, D is TRBD1 (5 bases). CDR3 length: 14 residues. Germline loops: CDR1 MNHEY, CDR2 SMNVEV (reference sequence). Trimming stripped 10 bases from V and 9 bases from J, with 22 bases between. The CDR3 protein is CATKWGRGSTEQFF. Written as DNA, the CDR3 is TGTGCCACCAAATGGGGAAGGGGTTCGACTGAGCAGTTCTTC.

The rearrangement uses TRBV7-3 and TRBJ1-2; D is possibly TRBD1 (5 bases). The germline V and J ends were trimmed by 6 bases and 4 bases, with 12 bases remaining between them. In germline, CDR1 is SGHTA, CDR2 FQGTGA. The CDR3 length is 13 residues. CDR3 coding DNA: TGTGCCAGCAGTCCCGGGGGGGTCTATGGCTACACCTTC. This sequence encodes CASSPGGVYGYTF.

The V gene is TRBV28, the J gene TRBJ1-1; 8 bases are shared with TRBD1. The J segment lost 5 bases and the V segment lost 1 base, leaving 6 bases of the junction unmatched. Looked up from germline, CDR1 is MDHEN and CDR2 is SYDVKM. The CDR3 contains 15 residues. Here the CDR3 DNA reads TGTGCCAGCAGTTTATCCCACAGGGGGACGACTGAAGCTTTCTTT. As protein: CASSLSHRGTTEAFF. Using reference TRBV28 and TRBJ1-1 for the parts outside the CDR3, the full variable domain is DVKVTQSSRYLVKRTGEKVFLECVQDMDHENMFWYRQDPGLGLRLIYFSYDVKMKEKGDIPEGYSVSREKKERFSLILESASTNQTSMYLCASSLSHRGTTEAFFGQGTRLTVV.

This chain uses TRBV6-2 or TRBV6-3 with TRBJ2-7; possibly TRBD1 for D (6 bases). The ends were cut back, 5 bases at V and 2 bases at J, with 10 bases in the middle. Germline values: CDR1 MNHEY, CDR2 SVGEGT. The CDR3 runs to 13 residues. CDR3 region: CASSPTGTYEQYF. The CDR3 DNA reads TGTGCCAGCAGTCCGACAGGTACCTACGAGCAGTACTTC.

In its sample, this clone was seen once. Other DNA sequences from this sample encode an identical CDR3 as well. The chain recombines TRBV3-1 (or the pseudogene TRBV3-2) with TRBJ1-5; possibly TRBD1 for D (5 bases). The germline gives CDR1 LGHDT, CDR2 YNNKEL (reference sequence). The CDR3 covers 15 residues. V was cut by 0 bases and J by 2 bases, with 8 bases left in between. The CDR3 DNA reads TGTGCCAGCAGCCAAGATGGAGGGGGCAATCAGCCCCAGCATTTT. Translating gives CASSQDGGGNQPQHF.

This clone has a single count. V and J are TRBV19 and TRBJ1-1; D call uncertain. Germline CDR1 reads LNHDA; CDR2 reads SQIVND (reference sequence). This CDR3 contains 16 residues. V was trimmed by 9 bases and J by 0 bases, leaving 20 bases between them. CDR3 protein: CASHELQGRMNTEAFF. The CDR3 DNA is TGTGCCAGCCACGAACTACAAGGCCGGATGAACACTGAAGCTTTCTTT.

This chain links TRBV7-9 with TRBJ2-7, with 7 bases aligning to TRBD2. The CDR3 is 15 residues long. The trim removed 5 bases at V and 2 bases at J, leaving 9 bases unmatched. Germline-derived CDR1 and CDR2 are SEHNR and FQNEAQ (reference sequence). The CDR3 region has the DNA TGTGCCAGCAGCCTAAAGCGGGACCATCCCTACGAGCAGTACTTC. Its translation: CASSLKRDHPYEQYF.

The chain uses TRBV19 and TRBJ1-2; TRBD1 matches 7 bases. The CDR3 is 13 residues long. The V gene end was trimmed by 8 bases and the J gene end by 3 bases; junction bases not matched to a gene: 6. The germline V gene has CDR1 LNHDA and CDR2 SQIVND (reference sequence). CDR3 in amino acids: CASQRGRDYGYTF. CDR3 nucleotide sequence: TGTGCCAGTCAAAGGGGGCGCGACTATGGCTACACCTTC.

The chain carries TRBV6-5 and TRBJ2-3, with 8 bases lining up with TRBD2. Per the germline V gene, CDR1 is MNHEY and CDR2 is SVGAGI. After removal of 10 bases from V and 6 bases from J, the junction contained 6 bases not matched to a gene. This CDR3 has 12 amino acids. CDR3 nucleotide sequence: TGTGCCACCACCTCGGGAGGGGATACGCAGTATTTT. It yields the protein CATTSGGDTQYF.

CDR3 amino acids: CASSGLAGGAPSSYNEQFF. In nucleotides, the CDR3 is TGTGCCAGCAGCGGACTAGCGGGAGGTGCCCCGAGCTCCTACAATGAGCAGTTCTTC. This chain joins TRBV7-9 and TRBJ2-1; the match to TRBD2 covers 14 bases. Germline CDR1 and CDR2: SEHNR and FQNEAQ (reference sequence). Trimming removed 5 bases from V and 0 bases from J; junction bases left unmatched: 9. The CDR3 loop spans 19 amino acids.

The genes are TRBV14 and TRBJ2-5; TRBD2 matches at 7 bases. V gave up 4 bases and J gave up 5 bases; unmatched junction bases: 10. The CDR3 consists of 15 residues. Germline CDR1 is SGHDN and CDR2 is FVKESK. CDR3 DNA: TGTGCCAGCAGCCGAACCGCGGGGGTAGGGGAGACCCAGTACTTC. Its translation: CASSRTAGVGETQYF.

CDR3 in DNA: TGTGCCAGCAGCCTAGGACAGGGTATAGGGACAGATACGCAGTATTTT. Translation gives CASSLGQGIGTDTQYF. The J gene is TRBJ2-3, the V gene TRBV5-4; TRBD1 aligns across 8 bases. This CDR3 contains 16 residues. From germline, CDR1 is SGHNT and CDR2 YYREEE (reference sequence). The V and J ends lost 4 bases and 3 bases, in that order; junction bases with no gene match: 10. The entire variable domain, with the rest obtained from reference TRBV5-4 and TRBJ2-3, is as follows: ETGVTQSPTHLIKTRGQQVTLRCSSQSGHNTVSWYQQALGQGPQFIFQYYREEENGRGNFPPRFSGLQFPNYSSELNVNALELDDSALYLCASSLGQGIGTDTQYFGPGTRLTVL.

V gene TRBV7-9 combines with J gene TRBJ1-1, with 7 bases fitting TRBD1. With 5 bases clipped from V and 3 bases from J, the junction kept 6 bases outside the gene matches. The length of the CDR3 is 14 residues. Germline V lookup: CDR1 SEHNR, CDR2 FQNEAQ (reference sequence). The CDR3 DNA is TGTGCCAGCAGCACCAGGGGGACGGACACTGAAGCTTTCTTT. This codes for CASSTRGTDTEAFF.

V gene TRBV5-4 combines with J gene TRBJ2-1; TRBD2 aligns across 13 bases. Per germline, CDR1 SGHNT and CDR2 YYREEE (reference sequence). The CDR3 has 16 residues. Trimming at V came to 2 bases and at J to 7 bases, leaving 6 bases not matched to a gene. CDR3 region: CASSFGTSGVYNEQFF. In nucleotides, the CDR3 is TGTGCCAGCAGCTTTGGGACTAGCGGGGTTTATAATGAGCAGTTCTTC.

Of note for this clone: This CDR3 is also generated by other DNA sequences in the sample. CDR3 in DNA: TGTGCCAGCAGCGTAGGAGGGACAGGGGGCTACGAGCAGTACTTC. It is translated as CASSVGGTGGYEQYF. J is TRBJ2-7 and V is TRBV9, with 11 bases fitting TRBD1. Trimming cost V 0 bases and J 3 bases; bases outside gene matches: 2. Per the germline V gene, CDR1 is SGDLS and CDR2 is YYNGEE. This CDR3 is 15 amino acids long.

A few counts support this clone. V and J are TRBV7-3 and TRBJ1-2, with 8 bases lining up with TRBD1. Germline V gives CDR1 SGHTA, CDR2 FQGTGA. V dropped 2 bases and J dropped 5; count of bases not matched to a gene: 4. The length of the CDR3 is 14 residues. CDR3 bases: TGTGCCAGCAGCTTAGTAGGACAGGGTTATGGCTACACCTTC. Protein sequence: CASSLVGQGYGYTF.

This chain's CDR3 is CASSFWGRDNEQFF. DNA of the CDR3: TGTGCCAGCAGCTTCTGGGGGCGAGACAATGAGCAGTTCTTC. V is TRBV6-5 and J is TRBJ2-1; D perhaps matches TRBD1 (6 bases). V was clipped by 6 bases and J by 5 bases, with 14 bases between them. This CDR3 region has 14 residues. The germline CDR1 and CDR2 sequences are MNHEY and SVGAGI.